The T cell receptor (beta chain) under discussion was sequenced for a study of spatial heterogeneity in lung cancer. Whole-study context: The study consistently detected more beta-chain than alpha-chain sequences. For the average unique TCR and UMI combination, more than eight occurrences appeared in raw reads.

This clonotype appeared a few times. Its antigen is undetermined. Study-wide results and limits: Compared with follow-up, resection was when ubiquitous expanded tumor TCRs appeared in blood more.

The junction had 4 bases not matched to a gene; V was cut back by 0 bases and J by 2 bases. Germline V gene sequence: CDR1 SGHDT, CDR2 YYEEEE. The CDR3 is 16 residues long. The time point: sample taken at primary tumor resection. Whole RNA, isolated from tumor, nontumor lung or frozen PBMC, was sequenced without prior sorting. A total of 72 untreated early-stage non-small cell lung cancer patients served as donors. MiXCR, applied by TCRdb to the 5' RACE reads, yields one record per CDR3 protein. Of 11,000 to 15,000 distinct CDR3 sequences in the sample, around a tenth were seen once. This chain links TRBV5-6 with TRBJ2-2; 7 bases match TRBD1. This specimen consisted of PBMCs, obtained at surgery. The receptor comes from a male donor with early-stage non-small cell lung cancer. Here the CDR3 DNA reads TGTGCCAGCAGCTTGGTGGACAGGACAAACACCGGGGAGCTGTTTTTT. As protein: CASSLVDRTNTGELFF.